The next 30 T cell receptor beta chains were all read from a single sample in a study of CD8 T cells in Susac syndrome. Random-hexamer reverse transcription was applied to roughly 0.5 to 1 ug RNA. TCRdb ran MiXCR on the immunoSEQ multiplex PCR reads and lists one entry per CDR3 protein. Counted here are more than 95,000 distinct CDR3 sequences, roughly 93% occurring once; the ten biggest clones make up approximately 0.29%. Sequencing was carried out using CD8+ T cells from PBMCs. These receptors were obtained from a human donor with multiple sclerosis.

This chain connects TRBV29-1 to TRBJ1-1; D remains unclear. CDR3 length: 13 amino acids. Germline V gene lookup returns CDR1 SQVTM and CDR2 ANQGSEA. Trimming stripped 2 bases from V and 3 bases from J, with 10 bases between. In nucleotides, the CDR3 is TGCAGCGTTGAAATAGGCGGGGACACTGAAGCTTTCTTT. This translates into CSVEIGGDTEAFF.

The chain recombines TRBV13 with TRBJ2-7; TRBD1 agrees at 11 bases. The junction had 0 bases not matched to a gene; V was cut back by 0 bases and J by 5 bases. Germline CDR1 reads PRHDT; CDR2 reads FYEKMQ (reference sequence). The CDR3 is 14 amino acids. Here the CDR3 reads CASSLGDRGHEQYV. DNA for the CDR3: TGTGCCAGCAGCTTAGGGGACAGGGGGCACGAGCAGTACGTC.

This chain joins TRBV12-5 and TRBJ1-5; D is undetermined. The ends were cut back, 2 bases at V and 7 bases at J, with 12 bases in the middle. The CDR3 sequence is 14 residues long. The V gene's germline CDR1 is LGHNT and CDR2 FRNRAP. The CDR3 here is CASGLSQVEQPQHF. The DNA for the CDR3 is TGTGCTAGTGGTTTGTCGCAGGTCGAGCAGCCCCAGCATTTT. Variable domain in full (rest from reference TRBV12-5 and TRBJ1-5): DARVTQTPRHKVTEMGQEVTMRCQPILGHNTVFWYRQTMMQGLELLAYFRNRAPLDDSGMPKDRFSAEMPDATLATLKIQPSEPRDSAVYFCASGLSQVEQPQHFGDGTRLSIL.

The genes are TRBV30 and TRBJ2-2; possibly TRBD2 for D (6 bases). V was pared by 0 bases and J by 6 bases, with 8 bases between. The CDR3 loop spans 13 amino acids. The germline V gene encodes CDR1 GTSNPN and CDR2 SVGIG (reference sequence). The CDR3 here is CAWSVSGAGELFF. CDR3 DNA sequence: TGTGCCTGGAGTGTATCGGGGGCCGGGGAGCTGTTTTTT.

This clonotype was counted a few times. The V call is TRBV12-3 or TRBV12-4, the J call TRBJ2-7; 7 nucleotides line up with TRBD1. The CDR3 runs 12 residues. V trimming: 6 bases; J trimming: 6 bases; junction bases outside the gene matches: 5. This CDR3 is CASSHTGAEQYF. The CDR3 region has the DNA TGTGCCAGCAGCCACACAGGGGCCGAGCAGTACTTC.

The chain combines TRBV27 with TRBJ2-2; D is unresolved. The germline V gene encodes CDR1 MNHEY and CDR2 SMNVEV (reference sequence). Trimming stripped 2 bases from V and 1 base from J, with 5 bases between. The CDR3 extends over 14 amino acids. In nucleotides, the CDR3 is TGTGCCAGCAGTTTACTTCAGAACACCGGGGAGCTGTTTTTT. Its translation: CASSLLQNTGELFF.

This clonotype was observed once. This chain joins TRBV5-1 and TRBJ2-7; TRBD2 matches 10 bases. After removal of 0 bases from V and 7 bases from J, the junction contained 7 bases not matched to a gene. The germline gives CDR1 SGHRS, CDR2 YFSETQ. The CDR3 covers 15 residues. DNA for the CDR3: TGCGCCAGCAGCTTGGAGCCTAGCGGGAGCCGTGAGCAGTACGTC. Encoded protein: CASSLEPSGSREQYV.

This chain uses TRBV23-1 with TRBJ1-1, with D perhaps matching TRBD1 (5 bases). TRBV23-1 qualifies as an ORF whose function is uncertain. V shed 0 bases and J shed 0 bases, with 8 bases lying between them. CDR3 length equals 15 residues. Here the CDR3 DNA reads TGCGCCAGCAGTCAATCGCGGGGCATGAACACTGAAGCTTTCTTT. Translation gives CASSQSRGMNTEAFF.

This clonotype has a handful of counts. The chain carries TRBV5-1 and TRBJ2-7; D is perhaps TRBD1 (5 bases). The germline V and J ends were trimmed by 0 bases and 2 bases, with 15 bases remaining between them. CDR3 size: 16 residues. CDR1 is SGHRS and CDR2 is YFSETQ in the germline V gene. CDR3 sequence: CASSLGSPGYTYEQYV. CDR3 sequence (DNA): TGCGCCAGCAGCTTGGGATCGCCAGGGTATACCTACGAGCAGTACGTC.

This clonotype has a single count. The chain employs TRBV19 and TRBJ2-7; tentative D call: TRBD2 (7 bases). CDR3 length equals 14 residues. V lost 3 bases and J lost 4, with 13 bases in between. Germline assignment: CDR1 LNHDA and CDR2 SQIVND (reference sequence). The CDR3 spells CASSIGEGDYEQYF. CDR3 DNA sequence: TGTGCCAGTAGTATCGGGGAGGGGGATTACGAGCAGTACTTC.

The J gene is TRBJ1-6, the V gene TRBV20-1; no firm D call. Germline V lookup: CDR1 DFQATT, CDR2 SNEGSKA (reference sequence). With 0 bases removed from V and 9 bases from J, the gap between germline ends came to 18 bases. CDR3 length: 16 residues. The CDR3 DNA reads TGCAGTGCTAGAGAAGTCTGGTTCACGGCGGCTTCACCCCTCCACTTT. As protein: CSAREVWFTAASPLHF.

The V and J genes are TRBV27 and TRBJ1-5, with 7 bases matching TRBD1. Germline CDR1 MNHEY, CDR2 SMNVEV (reference sequence). The V segment lost 5 bases and the J segment 9 bases; nucleotides outside the gene matches: 4. The CDR3 contains 12 residues. Here the CDR3 DNA reads TGTGCCAGCAGTGACAGGGTTGCGCCCCAGCATTTT. It specifies CASSDRVAPQHF.

This clonotype was detected only a few times. V gene TRBV29-1 combines with J gene TRBJ1-1; D call uncertain. Germline CDR1 and CDR2: SQVTM and ANQGSEA. Trimming left V 3 bases short and J 5 bases short, with 4 bases between. CDR3 length equals 10 residues. CDR3 sequence: CSVDVTEAFF. The CDR3 DNA sequence: TGCAGCGTTGACGTGACTGAAGCTTTCTTT.

The rearrangement links TRBV4-2 to TRBJ2-1; TRBD2 agrees at 13 bases. With 4 bases clipped from V and 9 bases from J, the junction kept 12 bases outside the gene matches. Germline values: CDR1 LGHNA, CDR2 YNFKEQ. This CDR3 region has 17 residues. The CDR3 region is CASSPRTSGSIRVEQFF. DNA for the CDR3: TGTGCCAGCAGCCCCAGGACTAGCGGGAGTATTAGGGTTGAGCAGTTCTTC.

The gene calls are TRBV7-8 and TRBJ1-5, with D unclear. V lost 3 bases, J lost 10 bases, and 10 bases lay in between. The CDR3 has 12 residues. The germline V gene encodes CDR1 SGHVS and CDR2 FQNEAQ. The CDR3 bases are TGTGCCAGCAGCTTGGGAGGGTACCCCCAGCATTTT. This sequence encodes CASSLGGYPQHF.

This chain uses TRBV2 with TRBJ2-1; 9 nucleotides match TRBD1. Germline CDR1 and CDR2: SNHLY and FYNNEI. The CDR3 covers 15 residues. V lost 6 bases and J lost 6; bases outside the gene matches: 9. CDR3 coding DNA: TGTGCCAGCAGGCCCGGGACAGGGTGGGGCAATGAGCAGTTCTTC. Protein: CASRPGTGWGNEQFF.

This rearrangement joins TRBV5-4 to TRBJ2-1; tentative D call: TRBD2 (7 bases). Trimming pared 6 bases from V and 2 bases from J, leaving 24 bases between. The CDR3 contains 18 residues. Germline values: CDR1 SGHNT, CDR2 YYREEE (reference sequence). CDR3 region: CASTRSGGGGKAYNEQFF. CDR3 in DNA: TGTGCCAGCACCCGATCCGGCGGGGGCGGAAAAGCCTACAATGAGCAGTTCTTC. Complete variable domain (other parts from reference TRBV5-4 and TRBJ2-1): ETGVTQSPTHLIKTRGQQVTLRCSSQSGHNTVSWYQQALGQGPQFIFQYYREEENGRGNFPPRFSGLQFPNYSSELNVNALELDDSALYLCASTRSGGGGKAYNEQFFGPGTRLTVL.

The rearrangement joins TRBV9 to TRBJ2-1, with unresolved D. Germline-derived CDR1 and CDR2 are SGDLS and YYNGEE. With 2 bases removed from V and 8 bases from J, the gap between germline ends came to 14 bases. This CDR3 has 14 residues. The CDR3 protein is CASSVDGVTDEQFF. In nucleotides, the CDR3 is TGTGCCAGCAGCGTTGATGGGGTCACGGATGAGCAGTTCTTC.

The V call is TRBV19, the J call TRBJ2-1; D remains unclear. The germline gives CDR1 LNHDA, CDR2 SQIVND (reference sequence). This CDR3 has 14 amino acids. V dropped 8 bases and J dropped 0 bases, with 11 bases sitting between them. The CDR3 loop reads CASGIRSSYNEQFF. In nucleotides, the CDR3 is TGTGCCAGTGGGATCCGCTCCTCCTACAATGAGCAGTTCTTC.

The CDR3 nucleotides are TGTGCCAGCAGCGCTTACCCAAACAATGAGCAGTTCTTC. Translation gives CASSAYPNNEQFF. This chain connects TRBV12-3 or TRBV12-4 to TRBJ2-1; D call uncertain. The V end lost 6 bases, the J end lost 5 bases, and 11 bases lay between the germline ends. The CDR3 extends over 13 amino acids.

The rearrangement uses TRBV3-1 and TRBJ2-5, with 11 bases aligning to TRBD2. Trimming at V came to 3 bases and at J to 0 bases, leaving 6 bases not matched to a gene. The CDR3 is 17 residues long. The germline V gene has CDR1 LGHDT and CDR2 YNNKEL (reference sequence). The CDR3 region has the DNA TGTGCCAGCAGCCATTCGACTAGCGGGGAGTACCAAGAGACCCAGTACTTC. This sequence encodes CASSHSTSGEYQETQYF.

V and J are TRBV30 and TRBJ1-1, with D possibly being TRBD1 (5 bases). Trimming removed 1 base from V and 6 bases from J, with 12 bases in between. The CDR3 runs 13 residues. CDR1 and CDR2 from the germline V gene are GTSNPN and SVGIG (reference sequence). The CDR3 loop reads CAWSEGAGAEAFF. For the CDR3, the DNA is TGTGCCTGGAGTGAAGGGGCCGGGGCTGAAGCTTTCTTT.

The chain uses TRBV6-2 or TRBV6-3 and TRBJ1-1, with 7 positions matching TRBD1. The CDR3 runs 14 residues. CDR1 is MNHEY and CDR2 is SVGEGT in the germline V gene. Trimming at V came to 4 bases and at J to 5 bases, leaving 7 bases not matched to a gene. The CDR3 sequence is CASSWYRGGTEAFF. The CDR3 coding sequence is TGTGCCAGCAGTTGGTACAGGGGAGGTACTGAAGCTTTCTTT.

The sample holds one count of this clonotype. V and J are TRBV4-1 and TRBJ2-4; 9 nucleotides line up with TRBD2. The CDR3 has 17 residues. Germline CDR1 MGHRA, CDR2 YSYEKL. Trimming took 5 bases from V and 7 from J; bases not matched to a gene: 15. The CDR3 loop is CASSGDSGGPSGNIQYF. CDR3 nucleotides: TGCGCCAGCAGCGGGGATAGCGGGGGCCCGTCGGGCAACATTCAGTACTTC.

J is TRBJ1-2 and V is TRBV12-3 or TRBV12-4; D unresolved. The V gene lost 3 bases and the J gene lost 3 bases, with 8 bases spanning the gap. The length of the CDR3 is 13 residues. CDR3 bases: TGTGCCAGCAGTTTGTCAGAGTACTATGGCTACACCTTC. Translated: CASSLSEYYGYTF.

This clonotype was counted only a few times. The chain carries TRBV5-1 and TRBJ1-1; 7 bases are shared with TRBD1. This CDR3 contains 14 residues. V shed 6 bases and J 0 bases; nucleotides not matched to a gene: 5. Germline lookup yields CDR1 SGHRS and CDR2 YFSETQ. The CDR3 is CASMDRTMNTEAFF. CDR3 coding DNA: TGCGCCAGCATGGACAGGACCATGAACACTGAAGCTTTCTTT.

The chain uses TRBV16 and TRBJ2-2; D is tentatively TRBD1 or TRBD2 (5 bases each). Between the trimmed V and J ends, which lost 0 bases and 3 bases, there was a span of 8 bases. Germline V lookup: CDR1 KGHSY, CDR2 FQNENV. CDR3 length equals 15 residues. Here the CDR3 reads CASSQSSGHTGELFF. The CDR3 coding sequence is TGTGCCAGCAGCCAATCGTCGGGGCACACCGGGGAGCTGTTTTTT.

The chain combines TRBV5-1 with TRBJ2-7, with TRBD1 matching 10 bases. Germline values: CDR1 SGHRS, CDR2 YFSETQ. CDR3 length: 13 amino acids. V was clipped by 3 bases and J by 5 bases; unmatched bases: 2. CDR3 DNA sequence: TGCGCCAGCAGCTACGGACAGGGGGACGAGCAGTACGTC. Its protein is CASSYGQGDEQYV.

This clonotype was counted a single time. The chain is built from TRBV12-3 or TRBV12-4 and TRBJ2-5; D call uncertain. Trimming pared 3 bases from V and 9 bases from J, leaving 8 bases between. This CDR3 has 11 amino acids. The CDR3 bases are TGTGCCAGCAGTTTGCTTGGGGCCCAGTACTTC. Amino acid sequence: CASSLLGAQYF.

V gene TRBV7-8 combines with J gene TRBJ2-5, with a possible D match to TRBD2 (5 bases). The CDR3 covers 14 residues. With 2 bases removed from V and 5 bases from J, the gap between germline ends came to 12 bases. Germline CDR1 reads SGHVS; CDR2 reads FQNEAQ. The CDR3 here is CASSLRGLWETQYF. CDR3 sequence (DNA): TGTGCCAGCAGCTTACGCGGGTTATGGGAGACCCAGTACTTC. Combining the CDR3 with reference TRBV7-8 and TRBJ2-5 gives the whole variable domain GAGVSQSPRYKVAKRGQDVALRCDPISGHVSLFWYQQALGQGPEFLTYFQNEAQLDKSGLPSDRFFAERPEGSVSTLKIQRTQQEDSAVYLCASSLRGLWETQYFGPGTRLLVL.